This TCR beta chain was observed in a study of shared clonotypes between healthy human individuals. In the original workflow: Filtering of immunoSEQ junctional sequences could not match full-length read filtering. Profiled with immunoSEQ multiplex PCR; TCRdb holds only in-frame clones, not every one. The V and J calls and clone size are taken from that table; D and trimming were inferred from the DNA. The repertoire holds about 1 million clones, with approximately 80% as singletons. This CDR3 region has 13 residues. Trimming removed 7 bases at V and 4 bases at J, with 13 bases between. CDR1 MDHEN and CDR2 SYDVKM come from the germline V gene. Within Nashville, Tennessee resided all donors, each a Caucasian adult.

The V call is TRBV28, the J call TRBJ1-1; maybe TRBD1 (6 bases). The sample comprised memory CD4+ T cells from PBMCs. Subset defined: CD45RA-negative fraction. The source of this sequence is a man between 18 and 29 years old in good health. Some clones in this sample may be carry-over from other donors' samples. In DNA, the CDR3 is TGTGCCAGCAAGTGGGGGCCTGGCACTGAAGCTTTCTTT. Its protein is CASKWGPGTEAFF.